This is a list of T cell receptor beta chains from one sample in a study of high-grade serous ovarian cancer treatment subgroups. Assay: immunoSEQ multiplex PCR; the TCRdb copy retains only in-frame clones and omits some. The profile covers approximately 2,000 clones, with approximately 70% appearing a single time and roughly 21% taken by the ten largest. What was sequenced was tumor tissue. The source is a human donor with high-grade serous ovarian cancer. Each CDR3 is given with its conserved first and last residue. Each record gives: CDR3 protein, CDR3 DNA, clone size, J gene, V gene, D gene. D genes are given only for firm matches. Only part of the rows carry a size: once, few, many, or a class if the clone is expanded.

CDR3 protein: CASSSFFGRNYEQYF
CDR3 DNA: TGTGCCAGCAGCTCATTTTTCGGGCGGAACTACGAGCAGTACTTC
clone size: .
J gene: TRBJ2-7
V gene: TRBV4-2
D gene: .

CDR3 protein: CASKSGLSTDTQYF
CDR3 DNA: TGTGCCAGCAAATCGGGACTGAGCACAGATACGCAGTATTTT
clone size: .
J gene: TRBJ2-3
V gene: TRBV5-6
D gene: .

CDR3 protein: CASSIRGGLGNTIYF
CDR3 DNA: TGTGCCAGTAGTATAAGGGGGGGACTCGGAAACACCATATATTTT
clone size: .
J gene: TRBJ1-3
V gene: TRBV19
D gene: .

CDR3 protein: CASSEGYRVLDTEAFF
CDR3 DNA: TGTGCCAGCAGTGAAGGATACAGGGTACTAGACACTGAAGCTTTCTTT
clone size: few
J gene: TRBJ1-1
V gene: TRBV6-1
D gene: .

CDR3 protein: CASSITAGGSPPVF
CDR3 DNA: TGTGCCAGTAGTATTACAGCGGGGGGCTCTCCCCCTGTCTTC
clone size: .
J gene: TRBJ2-1
V gene: TRBV19
D gene: TRBD2

CDR3 protein: CASSWGGTGGAEQYF
CDR3 DNA: TGTGCCAGCAGCTGGGGAGGGACAGGGGGCGCCGAGCAGTACTTC
clone size: .
J gene: TRBJ2-7
V gene: TRBV11-2
D gene: TRBD1

CDR3 protein: CASSYGNSEAFF
CDR3 DNA: TGTGCCAGCAGCTACGGGAACTCTGAAGCTTTCTTT
clone size: .
J gene: TRBJ1-1
V gene: TRBV7-9
D gene: .

CDR3 protein: CASRGKAAGQETQYF
CDR3 DNA: TGTGCCAGCAGGGGCAAAGCGGCGGGCCAAGAGACCCAGTACTTC
clone size: .
J gene: TRBJ2-5
V gene: TRBV6-1
D gene: .

CDR3 protein: CASRYPGPGLANEQFF
CDR3 DNA: TGTGCCAGCCGCTATCCAGGCCCGGGACTAGCGAATGAGCAGTTCTTC
clone size: .
J gene: TRBJ2-1
V gene: TRBV28
D gene: TRBD2

CDR3 protein: CASSLAGSYNEQFF
CDR3 DNA: TGTGCCAGCAGCTTGGCGGGGTCCTACAATGAGCAGTTCTTC
clone size: .
J gene: TRBJ2-1
V gene: TRBV11-3
D gene: .

CDR3 protein: CASAPSGGAYNEQFF
CDR3 DNA: TGTGCCAGCGCCCCTAGCGGGGGGGCCTACAATGAGCAGTTCTTC
clone size: .
J gene: TRBJ2-1
V gene: TRBV6-1
D gene: TRBD2

CDR3 protein: CASTGGRVTEAFF
CDR3 DNA: TGTGCCAGTACGGGGGGTAGGGTGACTGAAGCTTTCTTT
clone size: .
J gene: TRBJ1-1
V gene: TRBV19
D gene: .

CDR3 protein: CASSLEPQNNEKLFF
CDR3 DNA: TGTGCCAGCAGCTTAGAACCACAGAATAATGAAAAACTGTTTTTT
clone size: .
J gene: TRBJ1-4
V gene: TRBV7-6
D gene: .

CDR3 protein: CASSLTGSAGELFF
CDR3 DNA: TGCGCCAGCAGCTTGACAGGGTCAGCCGGGGAGCTGTTTTTT
clone size: once
J gene: TRBJ2-2
V gene: TRBV5-1
D gene: .

CDR3 protein: CASSSIGRAATDTQYF
CDR3 DNA: TGTGCCAGCAGCTCAATAGGCAGGGCCGCGACAGATACGCAGTATTTT
clone size: .
J gene: TRBJ2-3
V gene: TRBV7-3
D gene: .

CDR3 protein: CASSYTGAGQSYEQYF
CDR3 DNA: TGTGCCAGCAGTTACACCGGTGCGGGACAGAGCTACGAGCAGTACTTC
clone size: .
J gene: TRBJ2-7
V gene: TRBV6-6
D gene: .

CDR3 protein: CASSQAELSYGYTF
CDR3 DNA: TGTGCCAGCAGCCAGGCAGAACTATCCTATGGCTACACCTTC
clone size: .
J gene: TRBJ1-2
V gene: TRBV4-2
D gene: .

CDR3 protein: CAWRKRTGISYEQYF
CDR3 DNA: TGTGCCTGGAGAAAGAGAACAGGGATCTCCTACGAGCAGTACTTC
clone size: .
J gene: TRBJ2-7
V gene: TRBV30
D gene: .

CDR3 protein: CASSIYGKSDLGETQYF
CDR3 DNA: TGTGCCAGTAGTATATACGGGAAGTCCGACCTCGGAGAGACCCAGTACTTC
clone size: .
J gene: TRBJ2-5
V gene: TRBV19
D gene: .

CDR3 protein: CASSFGQAGTQYF
CDR3 DNA: TGTGCCAGCAGTTTCGGGCAGGCAGGTACGCAGTATTTT
clone size: .
J gene: TRBJ2-3
V gene: TRBV28
D gene: .

CDR3 protein: CASSPPADTQYF
CDR3 DNA: TGTGCCAGCTCACCACCTGCGGATACGCAGTATTTT
clone size: .
J gene: TRBJ2-3
V gene: TRBV18
D gene: .

CDR3 protein: CASSILSSLPPDTQYF
CDR3 DNA: TGTGCCAGTAGTATTTTATCATCCCTCCCCCCAGATACGCAGTATTTT
clone size: .
J gene: TRBJ2-3
V gene: TRBV19
D gene: .

CDR3 protein: CASTVNRDGNYGYTF
CDR3 DNA: TGTGCCAGCACTGTTAACCGGGACGGGAACTATGGCTACACCTTC
clone size: few
J gene: TRBJ1-2
V gene: TRBV6-1
D gene: .

CDR3 protein: CAIGTSGYNEQFF
CDR3 DNA: TGTGCCATCGGGACTAGCGGATACAATGAGCAGTTCTTC
clone size: .
J gene: TRBJ2-1
V gene: TRBV10-3
D gene: TRBD2